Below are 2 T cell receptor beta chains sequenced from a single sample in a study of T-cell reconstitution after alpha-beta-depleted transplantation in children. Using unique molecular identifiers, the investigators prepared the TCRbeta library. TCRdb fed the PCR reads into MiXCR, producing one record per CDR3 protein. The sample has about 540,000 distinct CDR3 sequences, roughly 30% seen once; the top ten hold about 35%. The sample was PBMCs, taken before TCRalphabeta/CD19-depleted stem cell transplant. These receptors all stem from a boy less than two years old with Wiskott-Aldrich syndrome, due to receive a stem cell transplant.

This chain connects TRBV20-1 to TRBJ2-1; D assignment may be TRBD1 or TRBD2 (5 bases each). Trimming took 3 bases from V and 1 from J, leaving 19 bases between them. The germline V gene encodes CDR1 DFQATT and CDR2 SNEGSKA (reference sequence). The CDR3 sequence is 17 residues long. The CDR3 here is CSARCGLGDRSYNEQFF. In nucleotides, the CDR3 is TGCAGTGCTAGGTGTGGGTTGGGGGATCGTTCCTACAATGAGCAGTTCTTC.

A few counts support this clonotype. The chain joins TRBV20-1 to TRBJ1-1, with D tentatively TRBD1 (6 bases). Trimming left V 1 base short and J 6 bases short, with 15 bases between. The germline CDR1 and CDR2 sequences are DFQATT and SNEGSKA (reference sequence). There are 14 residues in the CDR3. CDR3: CSARADSFRPEAFF. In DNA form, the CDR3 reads TGCAGTGCTAGAGCGGACAGTTTCAGGCCTGAAGCTTTCTTT.